Sequencing of this T cell receptor beta chain was carried out in a study of T-cell reconstitution after alpha-beta-depleted transplantation in children (dated by TCRdb to about 2016). For the wider study: Using TCR repertoire profiling, the study quantitatively followed how T-cell immune reconstitution unfolded in children after TCRalphabeta/CD19-depleted allogeneic hematopoietic cell transplantation.

Libraries came from PCR. Reads for this sample came from an Illumina HiSeq 2500. TCR libraries were prepared with molecular barcoding, using unique molecular identifiers to normalize TCRbeta repertoire quantification. TCRdb trimmed the raw reads at Q25, called clones with MiXCR and kept productive beta chains. Identical CDR3 proteins give one entry, which carries the most common genes and DNA. This sample is represented by 600,000 to 800,000 distinct CDR3 sequences; about an eighth of them were singletons. The ten largest clones capture around 0.8% of the sample. Results and caveats for the whole study, not just this receptor: Hyperexpanded clone frequencies declined over subsequent months; after one year, T-cell counts and TCRbeta diversity were mostly attributed to newly produced T cells. In some patients, high TCRbeta diversity at day 60 was attributed to recipient T cells and intrathymic progenitors that had survived conditioning. The apparently early recovery of alphabetaT-cell counts about two months after transplant reportedly depended on only several hundred rapidly expanded clones that came from non-depleted graft cells.

The germline ends are 14 bases apart after V is trimmed by 1 base and J by 3 bases. The CDR3 holds 15 amino acids from the cysteine to the phenylalanine. The read is trimmed to its CDR3 DNA, 45 bases read in frame from base 1. The germline V gene (reference sequence) yields DFQATT for CDR1 and SNEGSKA for CDR2. Ten or more counts support this clonotype. No antigen is known for it. The record has no base qualities; no much larger clone is one base away. According to the study, the label for this sample's treatment or condition signals: allogeneic hematopoietic cell transplantation with graft depleted of TCRalphabeta T cells and CD19 B cells. The transplant recipients were children given TCRalphabeta/CD19-depleted allogeneic hematopoietic cell grafts.

This sequence uses TRBV20-1 and TRBJ2-3; possibly the D gene is TRBD2, per 5 matching bases. The TCR sequence derives from a girl between 2 and 10 years old with congenital amegakaryocytic thrombocytopenia, due to receive a stem cell transplant. The source material was PBMCs, sampled before TCRalphabeta/CD19-depleted stem cell transplant. CDR3 sequence: CSARGVGAFTDTQYF. The base sequence is TGCAGTGCTAGAGGTGTGGGAGCATTTACAGATACGCAGTATTTT.